The sequence of this TCR beta chain was determined in a study of early T cells in non-severe SARS-CoV-2 infection. This clonotype was detected ten times or more. MiXCR was run by TCRdb on the 5' RACE reads, yielding one entry per CDR3 protein. The table records 90,000 to 120,000 distinct CDR3 sequences, 11% of them present only once. The V end was cut by 1 base, the J end by 0 bases, with 10 bases between. Germline CDR1 reads SQVTM; CDR2 reads ANQGSEA. The CDR3 loop spans 14 amino acids. Sample: whole blood. The chain carries TRBV29-1 and TRBJ2-7; D not certain. The TCR originated in an adult who was a healthcare worker with PCR-confirmed SARS-CoV-2 infection or an uninfected control (not recorded which). In DNA, the CDR3 is TGCAGCGTTGAAGGTGATGCGGTCTCCTACGAGCAGTACTTC. This gives the protein CSVEGDAVSYEQYF.